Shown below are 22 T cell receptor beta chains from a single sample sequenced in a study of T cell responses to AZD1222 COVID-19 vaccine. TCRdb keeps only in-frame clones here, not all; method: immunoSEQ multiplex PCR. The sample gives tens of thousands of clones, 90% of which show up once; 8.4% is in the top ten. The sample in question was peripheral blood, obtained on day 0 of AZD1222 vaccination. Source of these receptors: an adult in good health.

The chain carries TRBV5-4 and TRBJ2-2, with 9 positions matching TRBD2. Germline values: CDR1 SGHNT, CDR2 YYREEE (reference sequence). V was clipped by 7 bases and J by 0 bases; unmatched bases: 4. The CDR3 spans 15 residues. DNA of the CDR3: TGTGCCAGCGGGCGGGGGGGCACGAACACCGGGGAGCTGTTTTTT. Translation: CASGRGGTNTGELFF.

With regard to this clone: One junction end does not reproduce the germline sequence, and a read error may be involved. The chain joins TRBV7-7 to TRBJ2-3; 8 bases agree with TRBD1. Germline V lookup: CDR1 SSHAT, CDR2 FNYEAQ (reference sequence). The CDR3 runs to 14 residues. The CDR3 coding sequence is TGTGCTAGCAGCTCGCAGGGGGCCGCAGATACGCAGTATTTT. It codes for CASSSQGAADTQYF.

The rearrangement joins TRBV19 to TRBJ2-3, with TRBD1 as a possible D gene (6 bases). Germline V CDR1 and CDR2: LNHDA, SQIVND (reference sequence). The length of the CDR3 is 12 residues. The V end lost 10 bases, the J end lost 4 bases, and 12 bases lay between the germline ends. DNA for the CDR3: TGTGCCACGAAGGGGGACGCAGATACGCAGTATTTT. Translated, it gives CATKGDADTQYF.

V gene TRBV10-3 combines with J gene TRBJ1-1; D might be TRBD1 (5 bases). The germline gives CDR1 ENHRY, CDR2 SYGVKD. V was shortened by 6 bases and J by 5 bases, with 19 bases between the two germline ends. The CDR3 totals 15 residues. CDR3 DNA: TGTGCCATCAGAGACCGAGGGGTCGGGGGGACTGAAGCTTTCTTT. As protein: CAIRDRGVGGTEAFF.

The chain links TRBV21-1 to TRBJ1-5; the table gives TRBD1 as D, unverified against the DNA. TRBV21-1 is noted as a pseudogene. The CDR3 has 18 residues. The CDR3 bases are TGTGCCAGCACCAAAAAGGGGGATTGGGTAGGAGAGGGCCAGCCCCAGCATTTT. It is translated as CASTKKGDWVGEGQPQHF.

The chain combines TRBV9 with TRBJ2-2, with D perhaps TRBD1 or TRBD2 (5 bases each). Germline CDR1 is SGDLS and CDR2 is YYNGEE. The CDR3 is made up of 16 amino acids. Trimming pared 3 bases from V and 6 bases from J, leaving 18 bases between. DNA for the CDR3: TGTGCCAGCAGCGCACAGGAACTAGGGGTGGCCGGGGAGCTGTTTTTT. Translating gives CASSAQELGVAGELFF.

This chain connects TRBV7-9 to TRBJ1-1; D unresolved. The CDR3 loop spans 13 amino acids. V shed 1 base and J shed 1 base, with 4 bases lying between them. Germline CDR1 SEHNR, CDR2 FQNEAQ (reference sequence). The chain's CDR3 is CASSLEPNTEAFF. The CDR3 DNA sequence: TGTGCCAGCAGCTTAGAACCGAACACTGAAGCTTTCTTT.

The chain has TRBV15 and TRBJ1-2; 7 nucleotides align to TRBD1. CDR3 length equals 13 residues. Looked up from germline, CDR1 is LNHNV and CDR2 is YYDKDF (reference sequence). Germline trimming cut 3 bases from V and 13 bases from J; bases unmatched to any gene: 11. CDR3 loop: CATSRATGEGPTF. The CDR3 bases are TGTGCCACCAGCAGGGCCACAGGGGAAGGCCCCACCTTC.

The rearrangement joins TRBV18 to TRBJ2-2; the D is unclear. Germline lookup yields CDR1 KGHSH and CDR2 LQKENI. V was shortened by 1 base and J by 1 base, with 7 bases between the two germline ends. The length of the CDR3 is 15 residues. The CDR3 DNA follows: TGTGCCAGCTCACCACAGGCGGTGAACACCGGGGAGCTGTTTTTT. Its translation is CASSPQAVNTGELFF.

This chain's CDR3 is CASSVGGSYEQYF. The CDR3 DNA reads as TGTGCCAGCAGCGTAGGCGGGTCCTACGAGCAGTACTTC. The genes are TRBV9 and TRBJ2-7, with TRBD2 as a possible D gene (5 bases). Per the germline V gene, CDR1 is SGDLS and CDR2 is YYNGEE. The CDR3 sequence is 13 residues long. Deletions cut 0 bases from V and 1 base from J, with 5 bases between.

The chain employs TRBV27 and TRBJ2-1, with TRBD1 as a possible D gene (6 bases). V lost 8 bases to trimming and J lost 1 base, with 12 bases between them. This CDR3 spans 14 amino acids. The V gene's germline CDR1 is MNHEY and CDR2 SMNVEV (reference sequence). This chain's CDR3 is CASQGRVSYNEQFF. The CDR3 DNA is TGTGCCAGCCAGGGGCGGGTTTCCTACAATGAGCAGTTCTTC.

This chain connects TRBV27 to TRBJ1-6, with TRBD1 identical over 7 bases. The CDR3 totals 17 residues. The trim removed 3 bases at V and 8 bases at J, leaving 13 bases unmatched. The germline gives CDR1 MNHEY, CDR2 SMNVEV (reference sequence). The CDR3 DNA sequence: TGTGCCAGCAGTTTGGGTGCGGTGGCAGGGGGTGATTCACCCCTCCACTTT. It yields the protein CASSLGAVAGGDSPLHF.

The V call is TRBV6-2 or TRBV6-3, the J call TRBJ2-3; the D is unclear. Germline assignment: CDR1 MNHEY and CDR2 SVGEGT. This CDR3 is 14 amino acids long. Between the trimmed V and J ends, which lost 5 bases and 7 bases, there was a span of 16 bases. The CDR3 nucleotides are TGTGCCAGCAGTATCAACCCGTGGGTGCATACGCAGTATTTT. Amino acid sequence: CASSINPWVHTQYF.

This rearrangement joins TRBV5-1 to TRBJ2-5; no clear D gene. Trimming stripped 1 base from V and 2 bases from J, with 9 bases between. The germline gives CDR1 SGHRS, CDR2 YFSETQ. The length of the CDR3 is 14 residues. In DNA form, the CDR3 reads TGCGCCAGCAGCTTGACGTCGTATCAAGAGACCCAGTACTTC. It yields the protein CASSLTSYQETQYF.

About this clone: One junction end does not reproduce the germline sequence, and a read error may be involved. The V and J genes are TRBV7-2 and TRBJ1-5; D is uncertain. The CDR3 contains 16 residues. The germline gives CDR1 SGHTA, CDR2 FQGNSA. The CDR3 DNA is TGTGCCAGCAGTTTTACATCGGGAAACTACAATCGGCCCCAGCATTTT. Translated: CASSFTSGNYNRPQHF. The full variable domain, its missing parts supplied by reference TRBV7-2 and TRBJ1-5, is GAGVSQSPSNKVTEKGKDVELRCDPISGHTALYWYRQSLGQGLEFLIYFQGNSAPDKSGLPSDRFSAERTGGSVSTLTIQRTQQEDSAVYLCASSFTSGNYNRPQHFGDGTRLSIL.

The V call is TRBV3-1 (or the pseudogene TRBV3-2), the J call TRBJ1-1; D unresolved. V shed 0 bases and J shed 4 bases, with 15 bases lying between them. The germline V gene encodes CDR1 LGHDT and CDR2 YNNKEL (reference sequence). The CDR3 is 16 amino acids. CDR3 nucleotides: TGTGCCAGCAGCCAAGAGCTTCGCCAGACCCCCACTGAAGCTTTCTTT. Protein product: CASSQELRQTPTEAFF.

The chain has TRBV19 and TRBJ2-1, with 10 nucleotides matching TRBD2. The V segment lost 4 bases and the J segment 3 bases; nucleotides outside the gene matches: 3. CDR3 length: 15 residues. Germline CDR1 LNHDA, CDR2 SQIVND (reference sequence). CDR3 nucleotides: TGTGCCAGTAGTACCACTAGCGGGGACTACAATGAGCAGTTCTTC. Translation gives CASSTTSGDYNEQFF.

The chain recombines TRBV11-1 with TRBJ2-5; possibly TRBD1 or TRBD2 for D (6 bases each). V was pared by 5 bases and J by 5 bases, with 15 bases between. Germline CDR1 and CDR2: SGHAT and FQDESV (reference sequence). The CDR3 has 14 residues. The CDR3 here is CASSPGGPGETQYF. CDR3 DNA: TGTGCCAGCAGCCCCGGGGGCCCGGGGGAGACCCAGTACTTC.

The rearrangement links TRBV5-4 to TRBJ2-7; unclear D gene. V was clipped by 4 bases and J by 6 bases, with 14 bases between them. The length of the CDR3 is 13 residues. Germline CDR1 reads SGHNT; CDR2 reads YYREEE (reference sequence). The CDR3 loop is CASSPNGSPEQYF. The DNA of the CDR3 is TGTGCCAGCAGCCCCAATGGTAGCCCCGAGCAGTACTTC.

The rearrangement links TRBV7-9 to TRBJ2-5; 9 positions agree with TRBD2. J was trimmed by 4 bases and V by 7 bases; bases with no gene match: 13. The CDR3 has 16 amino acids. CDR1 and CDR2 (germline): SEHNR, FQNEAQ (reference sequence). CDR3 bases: TGTGCCAGCAACCAGGTAGCGGGGGATGGTGGAGAGACCCAGTACTTC. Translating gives CASNQVAGDGGETQYF.

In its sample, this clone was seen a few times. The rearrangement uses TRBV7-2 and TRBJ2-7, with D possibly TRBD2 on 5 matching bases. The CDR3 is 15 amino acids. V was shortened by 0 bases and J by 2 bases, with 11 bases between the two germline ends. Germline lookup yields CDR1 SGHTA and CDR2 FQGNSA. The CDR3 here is CASSLARGYAYEQYF. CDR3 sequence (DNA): TGTGCCAGCAGCTTAGCGCGCGGGTACGCCTACGAGCAGTACTTC.

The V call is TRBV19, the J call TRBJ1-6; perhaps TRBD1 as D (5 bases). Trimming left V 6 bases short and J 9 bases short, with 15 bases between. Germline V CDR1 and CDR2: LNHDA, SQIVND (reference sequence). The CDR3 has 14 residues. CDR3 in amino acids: CASRDGAGASPLHF. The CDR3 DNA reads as TGTGCCAGTAGGGACGGGGCGGGCGCTTCACCCCTCCACTTT.